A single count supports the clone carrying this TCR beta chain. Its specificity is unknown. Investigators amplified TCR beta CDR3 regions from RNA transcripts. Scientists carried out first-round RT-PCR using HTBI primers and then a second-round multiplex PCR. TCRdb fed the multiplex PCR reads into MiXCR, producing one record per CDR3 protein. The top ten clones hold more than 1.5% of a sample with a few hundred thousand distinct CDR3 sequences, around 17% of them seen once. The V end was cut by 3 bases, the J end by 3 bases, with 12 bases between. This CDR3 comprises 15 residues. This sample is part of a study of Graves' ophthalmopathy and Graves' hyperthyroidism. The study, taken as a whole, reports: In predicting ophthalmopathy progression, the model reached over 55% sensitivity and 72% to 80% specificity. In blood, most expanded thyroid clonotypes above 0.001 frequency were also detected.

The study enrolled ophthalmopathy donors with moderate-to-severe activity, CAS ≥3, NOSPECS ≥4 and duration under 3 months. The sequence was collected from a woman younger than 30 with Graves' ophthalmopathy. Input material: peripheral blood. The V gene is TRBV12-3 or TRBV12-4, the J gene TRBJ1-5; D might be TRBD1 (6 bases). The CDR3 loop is CASSFGQGINQPQHF. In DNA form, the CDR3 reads TGTGCCAGCAGTTTCGGTCAGGGGATCAATCAGCCCCAGCATTTT.